This T cell receptor beta chain was found in a study of beta chain features in type 1 diabetes. Investigators reverse transcribed all isolated RNA, so they sequenced expressed TCRB transcripts. Generated by immunoSEQ multiplex PCR, the TCRdb table keeps only in-frame clones and is missing some. Of under 20,000 clones in the sample, less than 45% were seen once. The CDR3 covers 15 residues. The germline CDR1 and CDR2 sequences are SGHRS and YFSETQ. The V gene end was trimmed by 4 bases and the J gene end by 3 bases; junction bases not matched to a gene: 6. This sequence joins TRBV5-1 and TRBJ2-1, with 8 bases that match TRBD1. The sequence was obtained from a woman aged 35 to 49 in good health. Sequenced sample: stem cell memory CD4+ T cells from blood. The CDR3 nucleotides are TGCGCCAGCAGCCCGGGACAGGTCGACTACAATGAGCAGTTCTTC. It is translated as CASSPGQVDYNEQFF.